The clone carrying this T cell receptor beta chain is a singleton in its sample. The antigen is not known. This sample is drawn from a study of blood T cells in healthy people across ages. Together with a sample-barcoded 5' primer, a J-beta primer mix was included in a second PCR lasting about 6 to 11 cycles. One entry per CDR3 protein, called by TCRdb with MiXCR from the 5' RACE reads. The table has over 1,500,000 distinct CDR3 sequences, approximately 50% seen once; the top ten hold approximately 2%. Notes on the study in general: Naive CD4+ cell counts and diversity both ran higher in long-lived than in aged donors.

The sample comprised blood. This TCR was recovered from a woman in her thirties or forties in good health.

CDR3 nucleotides: TGCAGCGTTGAAGGAAGGACAGGTTCAGTCTCCTACAATGAGCAGTACTTC. It encodes CSVEGRTGSVSYNEQYF. The J gene is TRBJ2-5, the V gene TRBV29-1; TRBD1 matches 7 bases. The CDR3 consists of 17 residues. In germline, CDR1 is SQVTM, CDR2 ANQGSEA. Germline trimming cut 1 base from V and 11 bases from J; bases unmatched to any gene: 22.